These 17 T cell receptor beta chains share one sample of origin, sequenced in a study of blood T cell repertoires in COVID-19. Here immunoSEQ multiplex PCR was the method, and the copy in TCRdb shows in-frame clones only, minus some. The repertoire holds about 420,000 clones, with around nine tenths as singletons. What was sequenced was peripheral blood. The source of these receptors is a young man with COVID-19, enrolled during active disease.

A few counts support this clone. The chain uses TRBV6-5 and TRBJ1-5; no definite D call. The CDR3 covers 13 residues. V gave up 5 bases and J gave up 5 bases, with 10 bases separating them. CDR1 is MNHEY, CDR2 SVGAGI, per germline. CDR3 bases: TGTGCCAGCAGTATCAAGAGTTATCAGCCCCAGCATTTT. Translating gives CASSIKSYQPQHF.

The chain employs TRBV18 and TRBJ2-1, with 10 bases that match TRBD2. Trimming at V came to 8 bases and at J to 10 bases, leaving 5 bases not matched to a gene. Germline V gene sequence: CDR1 KGHSH, CDR2 LQKENI. The CDR3 is made up of 12 amino acids. The CDR3, as DNA: TGTGCCAGCACCTCTAGCGGGAGCGAGCAGTTCTTC. Protein sequence: CASTSSGSEQFF.

This clone was detected once. The V gene is TRBV6-1, the J gene TRBJ2-5, with 10 bases fitting TRBD2. Germline trimming cut 1 base from V and 5 bases from J; bases unmatched to any gene: 7. The germline gives CDR1 MNHNS, CDR2 SASEGT. The CDR3 is 16 residues long. The CDR3 loop reads CASSEEPAGGQETQYF. Here the CDR3 DNA reads TGTGCCAGCAGTGAAGAGCCAGCGGGGGGGCAGGAGACCCAGTACTTC.

The genes are TRBV28 and TRBJ2-7; D unclear. This CDR3 has 13 amino acids. V was cut by 4 bases and J by 5 bases, with 12 bases left in between. Germline assignment: CDR1 MDHEN and CDR2 SYDVKM. This CDR3 reads CASSYPARHEQYF. CDR3 nucleotides: TGTGCCAGCAGTTATCCAGCGCGGCACGAGCAGTACTTC. The full variable domain, in which reference TRBV28 and TRBJ2-7 provide the parts outside the CDR3, is DVKVTQSSRYLVKRTGEKVFLECVQDMDHENMFWYRQDPGLGLRLIYFSYDVKMKEKGDIPEGYSVSREKKERFSLILESASTNQTSMYLCASSYPARHEQYFGPGTRLTVT.

J is TRBJ1-2 and V is TRBV11-3; D not resolved. CDR3 size: 13 residues. Germline V lookup: CDR1 SGHNT, CDR2 YENEEA. The V gene lost 4 bases and the J gene lost 8 bases, with 14 bases spanning the gap. The CDR3 DNA is TGTGCCAGCAGCTGTGAGGGCTTATGGGGCTACACCTTC. This codes for CASSCEGLWGYTF.

The chain combines TRBV24-1 with TRBJ2-3, with TRBD2 matching over 7 bases. The CDR3 length is 16 residues. From germline, CDR1 is KGHDR and CDR2 SFDVKD. V shed 3 bases and J 2 bases; nucleotides not matched to a gene: 7. This chain's CDR3 is CATSDVGGSNTDTQYF. The CDR3 DNA reads TGTGCCACCAGTGATGTTGGCGGGAGTAACACAGATACGCAGTATTTT.

This rearrangement joins TRBV29-1 to TRBJ2-5; 9 bases match TRBD2. CDR3 length: 12 residues. Germline V gives CDR1 SQVTM, CDR2 ANQGSEA. The ends lost 7 bases at V and 2 bases at J; junction bases unmatched: 2. CDR3 protein: CSALAGQETQYF. The CDR3 DNA follows: TGCAGCGCCCTAGCGGGGCAAGAGACCCAGTACTTC.

This clone was seen a single time. V usage is TRBV12-5 and J usage is TRBJ2-1, with TRBD2 matching over 13 bases. CDR3 length equals 14 residues. Germline-derived CDR1 and CDR2 are LGHNT and FRNRAP. V lost 5 bases and J lost 6; bases outside the gene matches: 1. The CDR3 reads CASGGLAGVNEQFF. CDR3 nucleotides: TGTGCTAGTGGTGGACTAGCGGGGGTCAATGAGCAGTTCTTC. Combining the CDR3 with reference TRBV12-5 and TRBJ2-1 gives the whole variable domain DARVTQTPRHKVTEMGQEVTMRCQPILGHNTVFWYRQTMMQGLELLAYFRNRAPLDDSGMPKDRFSAEMPDATLATLKIQPSEPRDSAVYFCASGGLAGVNEQFFGPGTRLTVL.

The genes are TRBV5-4 and TRBJ2-2; 14 bases line up with TRBD2. CDR1 and CDR2 (germline): SGHNT, YYREEE (reference sequence). Trimming cost V 5 bases and J 7 bases; bases outside gene matches: 7. The CDR3 covers 16 residues. Written as DNA, the CDR3 is TGTGCCAGCAGTAATGGACTAGCGGGAGGCGGCGGGGAGCTGTTTTTT. Translation: CASSNGLAGGGGELFF. Full variable domain (rest looked up from reference TRBV5-4 and TRBJ2-2): ETGVTQSPTHLIKTRGQQVTLRCSSQSGHNTVSWYQQALGQGPQFIFQYYREEENGRGNFPPRFSGLQFPNYSSELNVNALELDDSALYLCASSNGLAGGGGELFFGEGSRLTVL.

The chain links TRBV6-2 or TRBV6-3 to TRBJ2-7; TRBD1 might be the D (6 bases). The CDR3 length is 16 residues. CDR1 and CDR2 from the germline V gene are MNHEY and SVGEGT. Trimming removed 2 bases at V and 1 base at J, with 15 bases between. The CDR3 reads CASSYNLQGASYEQYF. The CDR3 region has the DNA TGTGCCAGCAGTTACAACCTACAGGGAGCGTCCTACGAGCAGTACTTC.

The gene calls are TRBV10-1 and TRBJ2-2; D not resolved. Germline CDR1 is WNHNN and CDR2 is SYGVQD (reference sequence). Trimming took 6 bases from V and 6 from J, leaving 8 bases between them. This CDR3 is built from 12 residues. The CDR3 nucleotides are TGCGCCAGCAGGAGTCCTGCCGGGGAGCTGTTTTTT. The encoded protein is CASRSPAGELFF.

Note on this clone: A clone one base away is much larger, so this may be a read error. The sample holds other DNA sequences that translate to the same CDR3. The rearrangement links TRBV5-1 to TRBJ2-7; TRBD1 is a possible D gene (5 bases). The CDR3 loop spans 11 amino acids. CDR1 is SGHRS and CDR2 is YFSETQ in the germline V gene. The V end lost 0 bases, the J end lost 7 bases, and 5 bases lay between the germline ends. CDR3 amino acids: CASSLAGEQYF. The CDR3 nucleotides are TGCGCCAGCAGCTTGGCAGGGGAGCAGTACTTC.

This sequence joins TRBV27 and TRBJ2-1; 11 positions agree with TRBD2. J lost 11 bases, V lost 4 bases, and 1 base had no gene match. The CDR3 loop spans 12 amino acids. CDR1 MNHEY and CDR2 SMNVEV come from the germline V gene (reference sequence). DNA for the CDR3: TGTGCCAGCAGTTCGACTAGCGGGAAGCAGTTCTTC. Protein product: CASSSTSGKQFF.

This sequence joins TRBV9 and TRBJ2-2, with no clear D. Germline values: CDR1 SGDLS, CDR2 YYNGEE. The V gene lost 4 bases and the J gene lost 0 bases, with 16 bases spanning the gap. CDR3 length equals 17 residues. The CDR3 loop reads CASSSTVSLANTGELFF. In DNA, the CDR3 is TGTGCCAGCAGCAGCACGGTTAGCCTAGCGAACACCGGGGAGCTGTTTTTT.

The chain links TRBV7-2 to TRBJ1-1; a weak D match, TRBD1 (6 bases). The germline V and J ends were trimmed by 3 bases and 5 bases, with 13 bases remaining between them. In germline, CDR1 is SGHTA, CDR2 FQGNSA. This CDR3 has 14 amino acids. The CDR3, as DNA: TGTGCCAGCAGCTTCCGAAAGGGGGGGACTGAAGCTTTCTTT. The encoded protein is CASSFRKGGTEAFF.

This clone occurred a few times. V gene TRBV7-2 combines with J gene TRBJ1-3; no reliable D call. Germline CDR1 SGHTA, CDR2 FQGNSA. CDR3 length: 12 amino acids. V was cut by 11 bases and J by 7 bases, with 15 bases left in between. This CDR3 reads CAEEAAGNTIYF. As DNA, the CDR3 is TGTGCCGAGGAGGCAGCCGGTAACACCATATATTTT.

V gene TRBV12-5 combines with J gene TRBJ2-1; 8 bases match TRBD2. Germline CDR1 LGHNT, CDR2 FRNRAP. V lost 1 base to trimming and J lost 6 bases; unmatched junction nucleotides: 14. The CDR3 has 18 amino acids. The chain's CDR3 is CASGLASALREGPNEQFF. CDR3 sequence (DNA): TGTGCTAGTGGTTTGGCCTCGGCTCTCCGGGAGGGTCCCAATGAGCAGTTCTTC.